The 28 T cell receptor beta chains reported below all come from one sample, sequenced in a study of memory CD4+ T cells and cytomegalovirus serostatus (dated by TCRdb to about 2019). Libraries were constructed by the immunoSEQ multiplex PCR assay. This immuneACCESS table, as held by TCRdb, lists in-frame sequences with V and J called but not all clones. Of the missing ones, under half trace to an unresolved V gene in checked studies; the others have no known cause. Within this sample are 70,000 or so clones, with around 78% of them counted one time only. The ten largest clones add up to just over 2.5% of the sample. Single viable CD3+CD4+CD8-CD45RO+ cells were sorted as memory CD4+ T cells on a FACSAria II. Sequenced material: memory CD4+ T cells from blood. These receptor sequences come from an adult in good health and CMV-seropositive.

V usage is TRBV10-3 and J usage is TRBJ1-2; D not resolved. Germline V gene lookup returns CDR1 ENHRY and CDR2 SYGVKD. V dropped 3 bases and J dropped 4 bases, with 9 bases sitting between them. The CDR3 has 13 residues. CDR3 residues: CAISEDKGYGYTF. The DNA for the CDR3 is TGTGCCATCAGTGAAGATAAAGGCTATGGCTACACCTTC.

CDR3: CASSVNHYGPIANYGYTF. The CDR3 DNA follows: TGTGCCAGCAGCGTCAACCACTACGGGCCTATAGCTAACTATGGCTACACCTTC. The chain employs TRBV9 and TRBJ1-2; D unresolved. The V end lost 2 bases, the J end lost 0 bases, and 20 bases lay between the germline ends. The CDR3 loop spans 18 amino acids. Germline V CDR1 and CDR2: SGDLS, YYNGEE.

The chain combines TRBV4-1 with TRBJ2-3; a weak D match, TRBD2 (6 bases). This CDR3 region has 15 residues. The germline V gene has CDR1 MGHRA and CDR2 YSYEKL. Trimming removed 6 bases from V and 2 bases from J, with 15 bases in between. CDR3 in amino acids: CASRTLADPTDTQYF. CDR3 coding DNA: TGCGCCAGCAGGACCTTAGCGGACCCCACAGATACGCAGTATTTT.

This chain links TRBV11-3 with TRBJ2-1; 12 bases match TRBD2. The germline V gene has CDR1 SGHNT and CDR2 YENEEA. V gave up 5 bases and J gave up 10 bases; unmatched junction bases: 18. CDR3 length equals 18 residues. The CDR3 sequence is CASSPRTSGNIAVSEQFF. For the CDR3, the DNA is TGTGCCAGCAGCCCACGGACTAGCGGGAACATCGCAGTGTCGGAGCAGTTCTTC.

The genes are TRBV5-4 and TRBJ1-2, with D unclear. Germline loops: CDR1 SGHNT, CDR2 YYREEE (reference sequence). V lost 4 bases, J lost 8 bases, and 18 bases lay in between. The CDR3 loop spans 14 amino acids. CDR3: CASSPEGPTRGYTF. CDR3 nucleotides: TGTGCCAGCAGCCCAGAAGGGCCCACTCGGGGCTACACCTTC.

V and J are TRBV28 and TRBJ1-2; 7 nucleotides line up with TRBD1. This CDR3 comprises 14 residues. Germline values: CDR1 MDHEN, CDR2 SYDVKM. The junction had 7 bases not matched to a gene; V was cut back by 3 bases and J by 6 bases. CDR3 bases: TGTGCCAGCAGTTTCTCGGGACAGAAAGATGGCTACACCTTC. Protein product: CASSFSGQKDGYTF.

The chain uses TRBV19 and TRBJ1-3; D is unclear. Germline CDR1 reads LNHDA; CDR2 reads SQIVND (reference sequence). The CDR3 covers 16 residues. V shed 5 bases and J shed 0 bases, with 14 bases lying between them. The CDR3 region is CASSLNLPGSGNTIYF. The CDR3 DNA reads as TGTGCCAGTAGTTTAAATCTGCCCGGCTCTGGAAACACCATATATTTT. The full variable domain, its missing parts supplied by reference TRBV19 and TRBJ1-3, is DGGITQSPKYLFRKEGQNVTLSCEQNLNHDAMYWYRQDPGQGLRLIYYSQIVNDFQKGDIAEGYSVSREKKESFPLTVTSAQKNPTAFYLCASSLNLPGSGNTIYFGEGSWLTVV.

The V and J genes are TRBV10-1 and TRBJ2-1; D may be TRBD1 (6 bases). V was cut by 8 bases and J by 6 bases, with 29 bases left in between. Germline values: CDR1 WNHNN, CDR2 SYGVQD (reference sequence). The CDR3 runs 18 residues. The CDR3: CASSTGSRVYEGLNEQFF. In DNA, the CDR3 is TGCGCCAGCTCTACAGGGTCCCGTGTCTACGAGGGGCTCAATGAGCAGTTCTTC.

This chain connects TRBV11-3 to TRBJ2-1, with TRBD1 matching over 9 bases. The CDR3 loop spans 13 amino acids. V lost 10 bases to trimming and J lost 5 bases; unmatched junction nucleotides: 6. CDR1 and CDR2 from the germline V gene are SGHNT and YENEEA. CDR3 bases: TGTGCCACTAGACAGGGGGTGGACAATGAGCAGTTCTTC. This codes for CATRQGVDNEQFF. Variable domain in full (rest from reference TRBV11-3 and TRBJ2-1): EAGVVQSPRYKIIEKKQPVAFWCNPISGHNTLYWYLQNLGQGPELLIRYENEEAVDDSQLPKDRFSAERLKGVDSTLKIQPAELGDSAVYLCATRQGVDNEQFFGPGTRLTVL.

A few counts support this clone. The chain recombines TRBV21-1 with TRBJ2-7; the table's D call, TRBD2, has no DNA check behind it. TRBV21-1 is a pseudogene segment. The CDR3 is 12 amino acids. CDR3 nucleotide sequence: TGTGCCAGCAGCAACCTCCCTTGGGAGCAGTACGTC. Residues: CASSNLPWEQYV.

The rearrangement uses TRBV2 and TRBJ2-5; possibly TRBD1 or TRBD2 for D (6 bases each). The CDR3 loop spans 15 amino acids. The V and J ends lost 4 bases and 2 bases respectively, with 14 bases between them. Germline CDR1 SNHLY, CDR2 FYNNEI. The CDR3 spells CASSGSGGRQETQYF. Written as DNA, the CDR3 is TGTGCCAGCAGTGGGTCCGGGGGCCGACAAGAGACCCAGTACTTC.

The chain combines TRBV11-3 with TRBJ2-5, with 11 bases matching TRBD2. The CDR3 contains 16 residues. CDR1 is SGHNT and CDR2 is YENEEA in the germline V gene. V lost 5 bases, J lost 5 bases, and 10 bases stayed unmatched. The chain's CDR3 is CASSVNGGLAAETQYF. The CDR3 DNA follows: TGTGCCAGCAGCGTCAATGGGGGACTAGCGGCCGAGACCCAGTACTTC.

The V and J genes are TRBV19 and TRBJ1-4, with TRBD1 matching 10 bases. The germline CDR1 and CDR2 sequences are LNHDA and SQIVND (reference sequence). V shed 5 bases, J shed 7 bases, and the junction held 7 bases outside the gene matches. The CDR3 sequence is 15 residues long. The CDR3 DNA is TGTGCCAGTAGTGTAGTCGGGACAGGGGTTGAAAAACTGTTTTTT. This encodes CASSVVGTGVEKLFF.

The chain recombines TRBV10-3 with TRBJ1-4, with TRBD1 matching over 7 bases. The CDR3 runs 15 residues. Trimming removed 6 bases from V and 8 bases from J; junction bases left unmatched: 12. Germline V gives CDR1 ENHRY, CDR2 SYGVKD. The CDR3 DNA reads TGTGCCATCAGCCCCAGACAGGGCCCGCAAGAAAAACTGTTTTTT. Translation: CAISPRQGPQEKLFF.

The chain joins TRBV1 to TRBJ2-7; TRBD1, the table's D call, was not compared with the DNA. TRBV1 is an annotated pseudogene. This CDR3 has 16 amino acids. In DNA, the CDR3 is TGCACCAGCAGCCCAGGGGAGCAGGTCGTCTCCTACGAGCAGTACTTC. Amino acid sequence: CTSSPGEQVVSYEQYF.

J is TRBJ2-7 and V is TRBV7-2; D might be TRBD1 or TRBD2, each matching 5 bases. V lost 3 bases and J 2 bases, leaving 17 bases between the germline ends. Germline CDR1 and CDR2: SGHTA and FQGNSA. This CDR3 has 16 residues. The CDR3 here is CASSLLASGSPYEQYF. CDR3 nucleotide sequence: TGTGCCAGCAGCTTGTTAGCTTCAGGGAGTCCCTACGAGCAGTACTTC.

The CDR3 spells CATSRDRASYNEQFF. CDR3 sequence (DNA): TGTGCCACCAGCAGAGACAGGGCGTCCTACAATGAGCAGTTCTTC. The chain uses TRBV15 and TRBJ2-1; a weak D match, TRBD1 (5 bases). The ends were cut back, 0 bases at V and 1 base at J, with 7 bases in the middle. The CDR3 runs 15 residues. CDR1 and CDR2 (germline): LNHNV, YYDKDF (reference sequence).

The CDR3 reads CASSQGYQETQYF. CDR3 in DNA: TGTGCCAGCAGCCAGGGGTACCAAGAGACCCAGTACTTC. The J gene is TRBJ2-5, the V gene TRBV7-7; D perhaps matches TRBD1 (6 bases). Trimming removed 5 bases at V and 0 bases at J, with 7 bases between. CDR1 is SSHAT, CDR2 FNYEAQ, per germline (reference sequence). CDR3 size: 13 residues.

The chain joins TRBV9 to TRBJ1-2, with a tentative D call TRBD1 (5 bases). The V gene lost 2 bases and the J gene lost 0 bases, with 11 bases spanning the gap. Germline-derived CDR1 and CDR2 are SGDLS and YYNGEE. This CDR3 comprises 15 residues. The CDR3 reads CASSVGPGTNYGYTF. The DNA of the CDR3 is TGTGCCAGCAGCGTGGGGCCGGGGACTAACTATGGCTACACCTTC.

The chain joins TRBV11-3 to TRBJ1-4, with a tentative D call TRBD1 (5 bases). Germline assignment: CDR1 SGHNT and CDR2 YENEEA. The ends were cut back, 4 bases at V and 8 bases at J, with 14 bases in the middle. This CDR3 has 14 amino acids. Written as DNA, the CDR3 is TGTGCCAGCAGCTCCTCGGGACCCCAAGAAAAACTGTTTTTT. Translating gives CASSSSGPQEKLFF.

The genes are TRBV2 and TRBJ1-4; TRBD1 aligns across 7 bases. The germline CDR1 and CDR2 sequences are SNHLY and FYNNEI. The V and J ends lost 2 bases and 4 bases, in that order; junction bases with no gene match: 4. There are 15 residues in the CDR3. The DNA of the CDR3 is TGTGCCAGCAGTGAACTCGGGACAGTTAATGAAAAACTGTTTTTT. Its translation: CASSELGTVNEKLFF.

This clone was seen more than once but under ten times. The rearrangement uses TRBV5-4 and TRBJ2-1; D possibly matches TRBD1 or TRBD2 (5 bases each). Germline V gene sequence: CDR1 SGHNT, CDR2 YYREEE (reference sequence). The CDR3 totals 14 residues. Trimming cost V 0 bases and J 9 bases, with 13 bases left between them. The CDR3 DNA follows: TGTGCCAGCAGCTTGGGAGCGGTTGGGGGTGAGCAGTTCTTC. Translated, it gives CASSLGAVGGEQFF.

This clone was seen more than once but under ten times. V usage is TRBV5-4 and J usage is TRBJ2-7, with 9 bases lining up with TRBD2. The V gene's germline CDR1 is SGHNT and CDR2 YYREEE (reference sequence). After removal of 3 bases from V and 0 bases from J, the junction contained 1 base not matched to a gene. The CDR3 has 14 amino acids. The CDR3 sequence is CASSSAGGSYEQYV. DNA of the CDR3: TGTGCCAGCAGCTCAGCGGGAGGCTCCTACGAGCAGTACGTC.

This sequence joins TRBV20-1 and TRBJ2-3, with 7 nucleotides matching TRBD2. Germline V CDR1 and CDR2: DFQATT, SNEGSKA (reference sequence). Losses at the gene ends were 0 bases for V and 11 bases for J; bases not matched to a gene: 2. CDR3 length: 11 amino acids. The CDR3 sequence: CSARDGGRQYF. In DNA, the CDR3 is TGCAGTGCTAGAGACGGGGGGAGGCAGTATTTT.

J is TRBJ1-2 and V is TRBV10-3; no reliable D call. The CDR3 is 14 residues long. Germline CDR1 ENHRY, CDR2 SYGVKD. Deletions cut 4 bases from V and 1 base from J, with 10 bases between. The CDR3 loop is CAISVSYLNYGYTF. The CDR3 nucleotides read TGTGCCATCAGTGTGTCATATCTTAACTATGGCTACACCTTC.

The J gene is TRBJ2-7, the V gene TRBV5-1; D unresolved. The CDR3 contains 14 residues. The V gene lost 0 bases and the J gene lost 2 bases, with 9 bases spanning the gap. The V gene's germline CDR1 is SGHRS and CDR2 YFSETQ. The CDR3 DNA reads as TGCGCCAGCAGCTTGGAGGACGGTGCCTACGAGCAGTACTTC. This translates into CASSLEDGAYEQYF.

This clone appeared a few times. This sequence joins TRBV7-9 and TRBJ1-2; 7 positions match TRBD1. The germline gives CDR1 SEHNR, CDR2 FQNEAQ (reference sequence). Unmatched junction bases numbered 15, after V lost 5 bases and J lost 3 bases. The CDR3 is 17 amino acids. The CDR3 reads CASSQRMPSRGDYGYTF. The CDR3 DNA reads TGTGCCAGCAGCCAAAGGATGCCGAGCAGGGGGGACTATGGCTACACCTTC.

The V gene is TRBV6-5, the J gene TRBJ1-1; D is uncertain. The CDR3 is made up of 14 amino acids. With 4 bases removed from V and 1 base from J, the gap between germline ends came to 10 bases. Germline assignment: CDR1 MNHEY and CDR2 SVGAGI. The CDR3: CASSWRATNTEAFF. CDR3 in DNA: TGTGCCAGCAGTTGGCGGGCGACGAACACTGAAGCTTTCTTT.